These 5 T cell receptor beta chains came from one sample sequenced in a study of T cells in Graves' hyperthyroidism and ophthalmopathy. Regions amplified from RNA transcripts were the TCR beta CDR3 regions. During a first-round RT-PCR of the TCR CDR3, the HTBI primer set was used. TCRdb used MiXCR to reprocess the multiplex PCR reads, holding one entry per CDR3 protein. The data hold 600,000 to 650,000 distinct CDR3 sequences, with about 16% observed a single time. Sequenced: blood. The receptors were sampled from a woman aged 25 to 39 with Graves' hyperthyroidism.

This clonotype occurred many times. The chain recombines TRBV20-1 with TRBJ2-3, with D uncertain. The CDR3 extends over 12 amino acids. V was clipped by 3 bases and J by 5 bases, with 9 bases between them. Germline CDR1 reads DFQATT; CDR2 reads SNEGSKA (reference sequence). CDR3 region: CSARPSEDTQYF. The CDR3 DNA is TGCAGTGCTAGGCCCAGTGAAGATACGCAGTATTTT.

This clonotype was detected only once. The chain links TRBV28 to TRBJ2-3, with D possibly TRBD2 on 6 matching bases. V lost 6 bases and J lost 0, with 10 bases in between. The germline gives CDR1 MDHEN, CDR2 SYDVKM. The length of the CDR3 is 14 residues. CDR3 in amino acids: CASRTGTSTDTQYF. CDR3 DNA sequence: TGTGCCAGCAGGACCGGGACTAGCACAGATACGCAGTATTTT.

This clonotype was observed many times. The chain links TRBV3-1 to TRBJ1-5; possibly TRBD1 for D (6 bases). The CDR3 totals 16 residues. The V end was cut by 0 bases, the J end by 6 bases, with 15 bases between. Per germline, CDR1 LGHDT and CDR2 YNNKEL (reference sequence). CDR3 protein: CASSQERFEGGQPQHF. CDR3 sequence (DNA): TGTGCCAGCAGCCAAGAGAGGTTCGAGGGGGGTCAGCCCCAGCATTTT.

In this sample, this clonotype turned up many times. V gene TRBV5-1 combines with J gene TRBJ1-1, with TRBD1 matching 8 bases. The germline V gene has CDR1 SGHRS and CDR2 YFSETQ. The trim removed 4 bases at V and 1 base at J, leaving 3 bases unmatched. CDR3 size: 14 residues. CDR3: CASSAGTGNTEAFF. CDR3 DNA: TGCGCCAGCAGCGCCGGGACAGGGAACACTGAAGCTTTCTTT.

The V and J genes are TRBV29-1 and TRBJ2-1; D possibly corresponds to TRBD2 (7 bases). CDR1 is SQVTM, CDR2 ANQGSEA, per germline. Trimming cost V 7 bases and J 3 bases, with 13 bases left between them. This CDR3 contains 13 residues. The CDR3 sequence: CSASGGFYNEQFF. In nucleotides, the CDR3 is TGCAGCGCCTCGGGGGGCTTCTACAATGAGCAGTTCTTC.